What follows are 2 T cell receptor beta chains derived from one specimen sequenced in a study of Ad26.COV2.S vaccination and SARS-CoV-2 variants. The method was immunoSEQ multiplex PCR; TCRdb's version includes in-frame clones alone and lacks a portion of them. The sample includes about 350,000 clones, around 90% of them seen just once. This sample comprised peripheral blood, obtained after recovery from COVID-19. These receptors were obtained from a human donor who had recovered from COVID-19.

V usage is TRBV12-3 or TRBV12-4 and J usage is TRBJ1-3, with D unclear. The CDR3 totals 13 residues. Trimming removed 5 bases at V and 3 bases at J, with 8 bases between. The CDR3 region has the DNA TGTGCCAGCAGTCCGGACTATGGAAACACCATATATTTT. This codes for CASSPDYGNTIYF.

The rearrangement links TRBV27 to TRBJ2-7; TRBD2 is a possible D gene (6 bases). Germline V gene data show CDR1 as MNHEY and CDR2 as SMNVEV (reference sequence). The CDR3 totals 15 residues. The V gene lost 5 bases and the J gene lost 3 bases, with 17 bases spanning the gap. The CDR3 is CASSLSWDSGYEQYF. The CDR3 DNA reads TGTGCCAGCAGTCTCTCTTGGGACTCCGGCTACGAGCAGTACTTC.